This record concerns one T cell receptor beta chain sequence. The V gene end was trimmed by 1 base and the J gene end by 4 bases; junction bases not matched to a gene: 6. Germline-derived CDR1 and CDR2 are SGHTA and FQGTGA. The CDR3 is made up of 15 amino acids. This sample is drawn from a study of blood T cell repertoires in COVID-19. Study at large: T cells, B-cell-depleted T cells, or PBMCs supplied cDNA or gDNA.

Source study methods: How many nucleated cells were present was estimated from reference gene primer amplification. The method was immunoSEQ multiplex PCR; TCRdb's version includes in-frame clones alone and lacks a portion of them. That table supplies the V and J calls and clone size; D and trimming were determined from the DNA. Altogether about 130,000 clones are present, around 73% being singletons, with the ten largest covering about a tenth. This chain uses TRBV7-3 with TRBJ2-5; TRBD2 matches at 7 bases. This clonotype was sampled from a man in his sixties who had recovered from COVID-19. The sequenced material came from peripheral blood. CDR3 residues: CASSLNPRGGETQYF. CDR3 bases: TGTGCCAGCAGCTTAAACCCCCGCGGGGGAGAGACCCAGTACTTC. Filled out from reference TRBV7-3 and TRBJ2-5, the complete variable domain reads GAGVSQTPSNKVTEKGKYVELRCDPISGHTALYWYRQSLGQGPEFLIYFQGTGAADDSGLPNDRFFAVRPEGSVSTLKIQRTERGDSAVYLCASSLNPRGGETQYFGPGTRLLVL.